This note documents a single T cell receptor beta chain sequence. In this sample, this clonotype turned up many times. Its antigen target is currently unknown. Base qualities are not recorded, but no much larger clone differs from it by a single base. This specimen belongs to a study of spatial heterogeneity in lung cancer (dated by TCRdb to the late 2010s). About the full investigation: More beta-chain than alpha-chain transcripts were consistently detected, likely reflecting higher beta-chain transcript abundance. TCR transcript counts in tumor regions correlated strongly with a T cell transcriptional module score from matched bulk RNA-seq. In the raw uncorrected reads, each unique combination of TCR and UMI appeared more than ten times on average. In non-small cell lung cancer, the study made a quantitative comparison of TCR alpha and beta repertoires among multiple tumor regions, matched nontumor lung and blood. The study linked features of the TCR repertoire to counts of nonsynonymous mutations, which were determined by whole-exome sequencing of tumor tissue. At surgery, about 210 tumor regions, around 67 matched nontumor lung samples and about 56 PBMC samples were TCR-sequenced for both alpha and beta chains.

Libraries were constructed by 5' RACE. The sequencer was a NextSeq 500. In the TCR library protocol, a unique molecular identifier was attached to each TCR cDNA molecule so that PCR and sequencing errors could be corrected. Per the source publication's procedure: Decombinator tools were used for TCR identification, UMI-based error correction and CDR3 extraction. TCRs above a frequency of 2 per 1,000, corresponding to the top 1% of the tumor frequency distribution, were defined as expanded. Expanded tumor TCRs statistically deemed absent (corrected P<0.05) from at least one tumor region were classed as regional, and all other expanded tumor TCRs were classed as ubiquitous. Each repertoire was subsampled 100 times to 5,000 TCRs, after which Renyi diversity was computed with the R vegan package. CDR3 similarity networks were constructed using string-kernel similarity of amino acid triplets, with links drawn between CDR3s whose pairwise similarity was above 0.82. Using fastp trimming at Q25 and MiXCR clonotype assembly, TCRdb reanalyzed the public sequencing data and kept in-frame beta chains. Entries are consolidated by CDR3 protein sequence, retaining the most common genes and DNA. The V and J calls come from TCRdb's annotation, not from the publication. This sample has over 7,000 distinct CDR3 sequences in its table, and less than 9% of those were observed once. Of the sample, around 8% is held by the ten largest clones.

The CDR3 runs 16 amino acids, cysteine and phenylalanine included. The DNA shown is the 48-base CDR3, in frame from base 1. Looking up the germline V gene yields CDR1 SGHNT and CDR2 YENEEA. For this chain, trimming is 3 bases at the V end and 9 bases at the J end, and the number of junction bases without a gene match is 11. The meaning of the sample's time point label: sample taken at primary tumor resection. The donors were 70 or so patients from the lung TRACERx cohort who had early-stage, untreated non-small cell lung cancer. TCR sequencing used whole RNA extracted from tumor and nontumor lung tissue, or from cryopreserved PBMC samples, without cell sorting. Only patients for whom sufficient RNA was available from at least two tumor regions were selected for TCR sequencing. A lung pathologist reviewed the tumor and adjacent nontumor lung specimens before the specimens were selected. Study-wide findings and limitations: The tumor nonsynonymous mutation count correlated with the number of expanded alpha and beta TCRs within the tumor. TCR-seq was estimated to cover only approximately 6.3% of tumor T cells for alpha chains and around 12% for beta chains. Confirming at a functional level the hypothesis that regional TCRs recognize regional mutations was considered to require additional single-cell paired TCR alpha and beta sequencing. Counts of ubiquitous and regional expanded TCRs were found to correlate with counts of ubiquitous and regional nonsynonymous mutations, respectively.

The chain couples TRBV11-3 to TRBJ2-1; 10 junctional bases match TRBD2. The TCR originated in a male donor with early-stage non-small cell lung cancer. The sample in question was lung tumor tissue, obtained at surgery. The nucleotide sequence reads TGTGCCAGCAGCTTTCAGCGGGAGGGCTTAGGGGGTGAGCAGTTCTTC. It codes for CASSFQREGLGGEQFF.